This T cell receptor (beta chain) is drawn from a study of OX40 agonist ivuxolimab in advanced cancers. About the research overall: Age averaged around 54 years (range 23 to 79), and roughly 82% were male. Earlier anti-PD-1, anti-PD-L1 or anti-CTLA-4 therapy was permitted; 30% to 50% had received some. The study, taken as a whole, reports: Clonal expansion from baseline to week 6 occurred in both CD4+ and CD8+ T cells.

If patients had autoimmune disease history or systemic immunosuppression, they were excluded. Worth noting for this clone: What it binds is unknown.

The assay was immunoSEQ multiplex PCR, and TCRdb's table has in-frame clones only and misses some. The profile shows 65,000 to 100,000 clones, about nine tenths of them singletons. The TCR comes from an adult with an advanced solid tumor such as melanoma, head and neck, liver or kidney cancer. This specimen was CD4+ or CD8+ T cells sorted from blood, taken in a trial of the OX40 agonist ivuxolimab.

The CDR3 sequence is CSVTKGGGQNNEQFF. The CDR3 bases are TGCAGCGTTACCAAAGGCGGGGGGCAAAACAATGAGCAGTTCTTC. The V call is TRBV29-1, the J call TRBJ2-1; 8 bases align to TRBD2. The V gene end was trimmed by 5 bases and the J gene end by 5 bases; junction bases not matched to a gene: 11. Germline V gene data show CDR1 as SQVTM and CDR2 as ANQGSEA. This CDR3 comprises 15 residues.